This passage covers 5 T cell receptor beta chains from one sample sequenced in a study of shared clonotypes between healthy human individuals. TCRdb keeps only in-frame clones here, not all; method: immunoSEQ multiplex PCR. The repertoire consists of around 600,000 clones, with roughly 98% occurring once and the leading ten covering 0.25% to 0.35%. Naivety among CD8 cells was defined by CD45RO negativity and positive CCR7 selection, thereby excluding terminally differentiated effector memory CD45RA+ cells. Sequenced sample: naive CD8+ T cells sorted from blood. These TCRs come from a man aged 25 to 40 in good health.

With regard to this clone: The sample has other DNA sequences that encode this CDR3 too. CDR3 nucleotide sequence: TGTGCCAGCAGTTTGGGGACCGGGACCGGGGAGCTGTTTTTT. Residues: CASSLGTGTGELFF. The chain links TRBV27 to TRBJ2-2; D is possibly TRBD1 or TRBD2 (5 bases each). Germline V CDR1 and CDR2: MNHEY, SMNVEV (reference sequence). V lost 3 bases and J lost 5, with 10 bases in between. This CDR3 is 14 amino acids long.

This rearrangement joins TRBV4-3 to TRBJ2-5, with D perhaps TRBD2 (5 bases). This CDR3 is built from 16 residues. V lost 1 base and J lost 5, with 17 bases in between. In germline, CDR1 is LGHNA, CDR2 YSLEER. CDR3 nucleotides: TGCGCCAGCAGCCAAGGAGGGAGAGGGTTCGGGGAGACCCAGTACTTC. This sequence encodes CASSQGGRGFGETQYF.

V usage is TRBV6-6 and J usage is TRBJ1-1, with 7 bases identical to TRBD1. The CDR3 covers 12 residues. The junction had 2 bases not matched to a gene; V was cut back by 8 bases and J by 2 bases. CDR1 and CDR2 from the germline V gene are MNHNY and SVGAGI (reference sequence). The CDR3 loop reads CASAGGNTEAFF. The CDR3 bases are TGTGCCAGCGCAGGGGGTAACACTGAAGCTTTCTTT.

The chain recombines TRBV10-3 with TRBJ1-2; D might be TRBD1 (5 bases). Germline CDR1 and CDR2: ENHRY and SYGVKD. Trimming left V 4 bases short and J 1 base short, with 10 bases between. The CDR3 totals 14 residues. CDR3 region: CAISGVGVNYGYTF. The CDR3, as DNA: TGTGCCATCAGTGGGGTAGGGGTTAACTATGGCTACACCTTC.

The chain uses TRBV28 and TRBJ2-3, with 7 bases matching TRBD1. The CDR3 runs 15 residues. Germline trimming cut 6 bases from V and 0 bases from J; bases unmatched to any gene: 6. Germline V gene data show CDR1 as MDHEN and CDR2 as SYDVKM. CDR3: CASRISTGSTDTQYF. The CDR3 nucleotides read TGTGCCAGCAGAATCTCGACAGGGAGCACAGATACGCAGTATTTT.